A selection of T cell receptor beta chains follows, all from one sample in a study of blood T cell repertoires in COVID-19. Measured with immunoSEQ multiplex PCR; TCRdb has only the in-frame clones, and not every one. Among about 300,000 clones listed, roughly 88% were seen once. The sample was peripheral blood. Receptor source: a man between 18 and 35 years old with active or convalescent COVID-19. Both conserved end residues are part of each CDR3. The order of the fields is D gene, J gene, clone size, V gene, CDR3 protein, CDR3 DNA. A D gene is named only where the DNA matches it firmly. Part of the rows lack a size; the others show once, few, many or a class for expanded clones.

d_call: TRBD2
j_call: TRBJ2-7
clone_size: .
v_call: TRBV5-6
cdr3_aa: CASSPTGGVEQYF
cdr3_nt: TGTGCCAGCAGCCCTACCGGGGGGGTCGAGCAGTACTTC

d_call: TRBD1
j_call: TRBJ1-4
clone_size: few
v_call: TRBV7-9
cdr3_aa: CASSHGQGLQEKLFF
cdr3_nt: TGTGCCAGCAGCCACGGACAGGGGCTGCAGGAAAAACTGTTTTTT

d_call: .
j_call: TRBJ2-5
clone_size: .
v_call: TRBV9
cdr3_aa: CASSVGGTPQETQYF
cdr3_nt: TGTGCCAGCAGCGTAGGAGGGACTCCCCAAGAGACCCAGTACTTC

d_call: TRBD2
j_call: TRBJ2-7
clone_size: .
v_call: TRBV5-4
cdr3_aa: CASSLGLAGHTYEQYF
cdr3_nt: TGTGCCAGCAGCTTGGGACTAGCGGGACACACCTACGAGCAGTACTTC

d_call: .
j_call: TRBJ2-7
clone_size: .
v_call: TRBV12-3/TRBV12-4
cdr3_aa: CASSPTVYEQYF
cdr3_nt: TGTGCCAGCAGTCCGACTGTCTACGAGCAGTACTTC

d_call: TRBD1
j_call: TRBJ1-1
clone_size: .
v_call: TRBV9
cdr3_aa: CASSQGEYTEAFF
cdr3_nt: TGTGCCAGCAGCCAGGGGGAGTACACTGAAGCTTTCTTT

d_call: .
j_call: TRBJ1-1
clone_size: once
v_call: TRBV3-1/TRBV3-2
cdr3_aa: CASSQDQSGRRNTEAFF
cdr3_nt: TGTGCCAGCAGCCAAGATCAGTCAGGGAGGAGGAACACTGAAGCTTTCTTT

d_call: TRBD2
j_call: TRBJ2-5
clone_size: .
v_call: TRBV4-3
cdr3_aa: CASSQGLAGVGQETQYF
cdr3_nt: TGCGCCAGCAGCCAGGGACTAGCGGGTGTGGGCCAAGAGACCCAGTACTTC

d_call: .
j_call: TRBJ1-6
clone_size: .
v_call: TRBV5-6
cdr3_aa: CASSFYQTNNSPLHF
cdr3_nt: TGTGCCAGCAGCTTCTACCAGACTAATAATTCACCCCTCCACTTT

d_call: .
j_call: TRBJ1-2
clone_size: .
v_call: TRBV2
cdr3_aa: CASRTASGRNYGYTF
cdr3_nt: TGTGCCAGCAGGACCGCTTCGGGTCGGAACTATGGCTACACCTTC

d_call: TRBD1
j_call: TRBJ1-3
clone_size: .
v_call: TRBV6-5
cdr3_aa: CASSYEQGRGNTIYF
cdr3_nt: TGTGCCAGCAGTTACGAACAGGGGAGGGGAAACACCATATATTTT

d_call: .
j_call: TRBJ1-1
clone_size: once
v_call: TRBV21-1
cdr3_aa: CASSHKGAVAEAFF
cdr3_nt: TGTGCCAGCAGTCACAAGGGGGCTGTGGCTGAAGCTTTCTTT

d_call: TRBD1
j_call: TRBJ1-2
clone_size: .
v_call: TRBV6-2/TRBV6-3
cdr3_aa: CASSYWTGTGDGYTF
cdr3_nt: TGTGCCAGCAGTTACTGGACCGGGACAGGGGATGGCTACACCTTC

d_call: .
j_call: TRBJ2-4
clone_size: .
v_call: TRBV4-3
cdr3_aa: CASSSSRDNQNIQYF
cdr3_nt: TGCGCCAGCAGCAGTTCTCGGGACAACCAAAACATTCAGTACTTC

d_call: TRBD2
j_call: TRBJ2-7
clone_size: .
v_call: TRBV4-3
cdr3_aa: CASSQDRATSFFEQYF
cdr3_nt: TGCGCCAGCAGCCAAGATAGGGCGACTAGCTTTTTCGAGCAGTACTTC

d_call: TRBD1
j_call: TRBJ1-5
clone_size: few
v_call: TRBV6-1
cdr3_aa: CASSEGTGGNQPQHF
cdr3_nt: TGTGCCAGCAGTGAAGGTACAGGGGGCAATCAGCCCCAGCATTTT

d_call: TRBD1
j_call: TRBJ2-2
clone_size: .
v_call: TRBV15
cdr3_aa: CATSTSRDSISTGELFF
cdr3_nt: TGTGCCACCAGCACGTCCCGGGACAGCATTTCCACCGGGGAGCTGTTTTTT

d_call: TRBD2
j_call: TRBJ2-1
clone_size: .
v_call: TRBV6-4
cdr3_aa: CASSDRSGSYNEQFF
cdr3_nt: TGTGCCAGCAGTGACCGCAGCGGGAGCTACAATGAGCAGTTCTTC

d_call: .
j_call: TRBJ2-1
clone_size: .
v_call: TRBV9
cdr3_aa: CASSVDGSPPLNEQFF
cdr3_nt: TGTGCCAGCAGCGTAGATGGGAGCCCCCCACTCAATGAGCAGTTCTTC

d_call: .
j_call: TRBJ1-3
clone_size: .
v_call: TRBV4-3
cdr3_aa: CASSQASGNTIYF
cdr3_nt: TGCGCCAGCAGCCAAGCGTCTGGAAACACCATATATTTT

d_call: .
j_call: TRBJ1-1
clone_size: .
v_call: TRBV6-5
cdr3_aa: CASTLYGNTEAFF
cdr3_nt: TGTGCCAGCACCTTATACGGGAACACTGAAGCTTTCTTT

d_call: .
j_call: TRBJ2-2
clone_size: .
v_call: TRBV25-1
cdr3_aa: CASSGAPLTNTGELFF
cdr3_nt: TGTGCCAGCAGTGGAGCCCCCCTTACGAACACCGGGGAGCTGTTTTTT

d_call: TRBD2
j_call: TRBJ2-7
clone_size: .
v_call: TRBV15
cdr3_aa: CATSRPSGATSYEQYF
cdr3_nt: TGTGCCACCAGCAGACCCAGCGGGGCCACATCCTACGAGCAGTACTTC

d_call: .
j_call: TRBJ1-2
clone_size: .
v_call: TRBV18
cdr3_aa: CASSPPPRPGDGYTF
cdr3_nt: TGTGCCAGCTCACCACCCCCTCGCCCAGGGGATGGCTACACCTTC

d_call: .
j_call: TRBJ2-7
clone_size: .
v_call: TRBV7-2
cdr3_aa: CACGPRYEQYF
cdr3_nt: TGTGCCTGCGGTCCTCGGTACGAGCAGTACTTC

d_call: .
j_call: TRBJ2-3
clone_size: .
v_call: TRBV3-1/TRBV3-2
cdr3_aa: CASRDGGADTQYF
cdr3_nt: TGTGCCAGCAGAGATGGAGGGGCAGATACGCAGTATTTT

d_call: TRBD1
j_call: TRBJ2-1
clone_size: .
v_call: TRBV3-1/TRBV3-2
cdr3_aa: CASSHSGQGWNEQFF
cdr3_nt: TGTGCCAGCAGCCATTCGGGACAGGGATGGAATGAGCAGTTCTTC

d_call: TRBD1
j_call: TRBJ1-2
clone_size: .
v_call: TRBV2
cdr3_aa: CASSGTDRLEGYTF
cdr3_nt: TGTGCCAGCAGCGGAACGGACAGGTTGGAAGGCTACACCTTC

d_call: TRBD2
j_call: TRBJ2-7
clone_size: .
v_call: TRBV3-1/TRBV3-2
cdr3_aa: CASSRRRGGPYEQYF
cdr3_nt: TGTGCCAGCAGCCGTAGGCGGGGGGGCCCGTACGAGCAGTACTTC

d_call: TRBD1
j_call: TRBJ1-1
clone_size: .
v_call: TRBV7-9
cdr3_aa: CASSLNQGVTEAFF
cdr3_nt: TGTGCCAGCAGCTTAAACCAGGGGGTCACTGAAGCTTTCTTT

d_call: TRBD1
j_call: TRBJ1-1
clone_size: .
v_call: TRBV9
cdr3_aa: CASSDPGTGDYNTEAFF
cdr3_nt: TGTGCCAGCAGCGACCCCGGGACAGGGGACTATAACACTGAAGCTTTCTTT

d_call: .
j_call: TRBJ2-3
clone_size: .
v_call: TRBV7-2
cdr3_aa: CASSLSLAPDTQYF
cdr3_nt: TGTGCCAGCAGCTTATCACTAGCCCCAGATACGCAGTATTTT

d_call: .
j_call: TRBJ1-2
clone_size: .
v_call: TRBV4-1
cdr3_aa: CASSQDRNRALYYTF
cdr3_nt: TGCGCCAGCAGCCAAGATCGTAACAGGGCGTTGTACTACACCTTC

d_call: .
j_call: TRBJ1-2
clone_size: .
v_call: TRBV7-9
cdr3_aa: CASSLGGRAYGYTF
cdr3_nt: TGTGCCAGCAGCTTAGGAGGCAGGGCTTATGGCTACACCTTC

d_call: .
j_call: TRBJ1-3
clone_size: .
v_call: TRBV10-3
cdr3_aa: CAISAVRGDHSGNTIYF
cdr3_nt: TGTGCCATCAGTGCTGTTAGGGGCGACCACTCTGGAAACACCATATATTTT

d_call: TRBD2
j_call: TRBJ2-7
clone_size: .
v_call: TRBV12-3/TRBV12-4
cdr3_aa: CASRTSSNYEQYF
cdr3_nt: TGTGCCAGCAGGACTAGCTCAAACTACGAGCAGTACTTC

d_call: TRBD2
j_call: TRBJ2-1
clone_size: .
v_call: TRBV10-3
cdr3_aa: CAISVRAGSNNNEQFF
cdr3_nt: TGTGCCATCAGTGTCCGAGCGGGGTCGAATAACAATGAGCAGTTCTTC

d_call: .
j_call: TRBJ2-3
clone_size: .
v_call: TRBV27
cdr3_aa: CASTSLSGTWGTDTQYF
cdr3_nt: TGTGCCAGCACTTCGCTTTCCGGGACTTGGGGCACAGATACGCAGTATTTT

d_call: TRBD1
j_call: TRBJ1-1
clone_size: .
v_call: TRBV18
cdr3_aa: CASSPKLDRLNTEAFF
cdr3_nt: TGTGCCAGCTCACCTAAACTGGACAGGCTGAACACTGAAGCTTTCTTT

d_call: .
j_call: TRBJ2-5
clone_size: once
v_call: TRBV4-1
cdr3_aa: CASSQLRLRQETQYF
cdr3_nt: TGCGCCAGCAGCCAATTGCGTTTGCGACAAGAGACCCAGTACTTC

d_call: .
j_call: TRBJ2-1
clone_size: .
v_call: TRBV12-3/TRBV12-4
cdr3_aa: CASSLPGGEQFF
cdr3_nt: TGTGCCAGCAGTTTACCCGGCGGTGAGCAGTTCTTC

d_call: TRBD2
j_call: TRBJ2-3
clone_size: .
v_call: TRBV5-6
cdr3_aa: CASSIGTSGDTDTQYF
cdr3_nt: TGTGCCAGCAGCATCGGGACTAGCGGGGACACAGATACGCAGTATTTT

d_call: .
j_call: TRBJ1-2
clone_size: .
v_call: TRBV3-1/TRBV3-2
cdr3_aa: CASSQETGGSYGYTF
cdr3_nt: TGTGCCAGCAGCCAAGAGACAGGCGGGAGCTATGGCTACACCTTC

d_call: TRBD1
j_call: TRBJ1-5
clone_size: .
v_call: TRBV7-8
cdr3_aa: CASSLTGAPPSWQPQHF
cdr3_nt: TGTGCCAGCAGCTTGACAGGGGCCCCGCCTTCCTGGCAGCCCCAGCATTTT

d_call: TRBD1
j_call: TRBJ1-1
clone_size: .
v_call: TRBV10-2
cdr3_aa: CASSEQGTGGQFMAFF
cdr3_nt: TGCGCCAGCAGTGAACAAGGGACAGGGGGCCAGTTCATGGCTTTCTTT

d_call: TRBD2
j_call: TRBJ2-7
clone_size: .
v_call: TRBV4-3
cdr3_aa: CASSLFRTSGGESSYEQYF
cdr3_nt: TGCGCCAGCAGCCTCTTCCGGACTAGCGGGGGGGAGAGCTCCTACGAGCAGTACTTC

d_call: .
j_call: TRBJ1-3
clone_size: .
v_call: TRBV9
cdr3_aa: CASSAQKGTPQSGNTIYF
cdr3_nt: TGTGCCAGCAGCGCCCAAAAAGGGACTCCGCAATCTGGAAACACCATATATTTT

d_call: .
j_call: TRBJ2-7
clone_size: .
v_call: TRBV5-1
cdr3_aa: CASSLGTDSRYEQYF
cdr3_nt: TGCGCCAGCAGCTTGGGGACAGATAGCAGATACGAGCAGTACTTC

d_call: TRBD1
j_call: TRBJ1-5
clone_size: .
v_call: TRBV3-1/TRBV3-2
cdr3_aa: CASSHGTARNQPQHF
cdr3_nt: TGTGCCAGCAGCCACGGGACAGCACGGAATCAGCCCCAGCATTTT

d_call: TRBD1
j_call: TRBJ1-6
clone_size: .
v_call: TRBV9
cdr3_aa: CASSVSGTGSNSPLHF
cdr3_nt: TGTGCCAGCAGCGTCTCCGGGACAGGCAGCAATTCACCCCTCCACTTT

d_call: .
j_call: TRBJ1-2
clone_size: .
v_call: TRBV12-3/TRBV12-4
cdr3_aa: CASSSSGVYGYTF
cdr3_nt: TGTGCCAGCAGTTCCTCGGGTGTCTATGGCTACACCTTC

d_call: .
j_call: TRBJ1-5
clone_size: .
v_call: TRBV10-2
cdr3_aa: CASSEWGEQPQHF
cdr3_nt: TGCGCCAGCAGTGAATGGGGAGAGCAGCCCCAGCATTTT

d_call: .
j_call: TRBJ2-7
clone_size: .
v_call: TRBV29-1
cdr3_aa: CSVVPGASYEQYF
cdr3_nt: TGCAGCGTTGTCCCAGGGGCCTCCTACGAGCAGTACTTC

d_call: TRBD1
j_call: TRBJ1-1
clone_size: .
v_call: TRBV2
cdr3_aa: CASMEGTGVNTEAFF
cdr3_nt: TGTGCCAGCATGGAGGGGACAGGGGTTAACACTGAAGCTTTCTTT

d_call: TRBD1
j_call: TRBJ2-5
clone_size: .
v_call: TRBV18
cdr3_aa: CASSPDRGVETQYF
cdr3_nt: TGTGCCAGCTCACCCGACAGGGGAGTGGAGACCCAGTACTTC

d_call: .
j_call: TRBJ2-1
clone_size: .
v_call: TRBV7-3
cdr3_aa: CASSLTAGYPDNEQFF
cdr3_nt: TGTGCCAGCAGCTTAACGGCCGGGTACCCTGACAATGAGCAGTTCTTC